The present T cell receptor (beta chain) was sequenced within a study of patients and donors after allogeneic stem cell transplantation. This CDR3 contains 19 residues. CDR1 and CDR2 (germline): SGHVS, FQNEAQ. The junction had 19 bases not matched to a gene; V was cut back by 1 base and J by 4 bases. Using its own MiXCR run on the RT-PCR reads, TCRdb lists one record per CDR3 protein. The sample lists about 960,000 distinct CDR3 sequences, about a sixth seen once, with around 5.5% in the top ten. This sequence joins TRBV7-8 and TRBJ2-7, with 7 bases that match TRBD2. This clonotype was obtained from a human donor who was either an allogeneic HSCT recipient or a stem cell or donor lymphocyte infusion donor (not recorded which). It is not recorded whose cells these are; they may come from a transplant donor. Specimen: blood, either unsorted or a sorted T cell fraction (not recorded which). For the CDR3, the DNA is TGTGCCAGCAGCTTAGGATCCTACCCGGTTCTAGCGGCAGATTACGAGCAGTACTTC. Its translation: CASSLGSYPVLAADYEQYF. The full variable domain, its missing parts supplied by reference TRBV7-8 and TRBJ2-7, is GAGVSQSPRYKVAKRGQDVALRCDPISGHVSLFWYQQALGQGPEFLTYFQNEAQLDKSGLPSDRFFAERPEGSVSTLKIQRTQQEDSAVYLCASSLGSYPVLAADYEQYFGPGTRLTVT.